This is a list of T cell receptor beta chains from one sample in a study of T cells in Graves' hyperthyroidism and ophthalmopathy. TCRdb fed the multiplex PCR reads into MiXCR, producing one record per CDR3 protein. The top ten hold approximately 10% of the sample, which has about 700,000 distinct CDR3 sequences, about 14% seen once. The sample was blood. All receptors derive from a woman younger than 30 with Graves' hyperthyroidism. Both conserved end residues are part of each CDR3. The D gene is left open where the match is weak.

d_call	v_call	j_call	cdr3_aa
.	TRBV29-1	TRBJ2-1	CSVDGSSYNEQFF
.	TRBV15	TRBJ2-3	CATSKWVTDTQYF
.	TRBV28	TRBJ1-5	CASSFGNNQPQHF
TRBD2	TRBV4-1	TRBJ2-5	CASSQKDGTSGRGTQYF
TRBD1	TRBV4-1	TRBJ2-3	CASMFKPGTGKDTQYF
TRBD2	TRBV10-3	TRBJ2-2	CAIAQLAGDTGELFF
TRBD2	TRBV28	TRBJ2-5	CASSWGLAGEETQYF
.	TRBV29-1	TRBJ1-4	CSVTKADEKLFF
.	TRBV5-1	TRBJ2-5	CASADTQYQETQYF
.	TRBV20-1	TRBJ2-3	CSAELDRTDTQYF
.	TRBV7-9	TRBJ2-3	CASSSRGTDRVDTQYF